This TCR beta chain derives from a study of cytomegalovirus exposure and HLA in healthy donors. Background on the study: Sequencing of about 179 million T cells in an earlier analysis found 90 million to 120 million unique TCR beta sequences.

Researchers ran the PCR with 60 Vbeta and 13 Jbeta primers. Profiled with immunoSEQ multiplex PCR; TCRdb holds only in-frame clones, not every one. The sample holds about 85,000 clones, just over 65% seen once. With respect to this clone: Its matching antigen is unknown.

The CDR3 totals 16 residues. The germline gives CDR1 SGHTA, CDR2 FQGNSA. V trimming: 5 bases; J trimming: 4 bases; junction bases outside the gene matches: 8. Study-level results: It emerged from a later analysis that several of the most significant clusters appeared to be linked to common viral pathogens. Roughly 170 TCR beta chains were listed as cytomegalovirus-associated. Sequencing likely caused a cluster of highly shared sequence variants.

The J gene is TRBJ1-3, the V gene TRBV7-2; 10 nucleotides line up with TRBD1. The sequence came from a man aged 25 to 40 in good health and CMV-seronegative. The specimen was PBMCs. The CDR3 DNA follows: TGTGCCAGCAGCCTGACCGGGACAGGGGTCGGAAACACCATATATTTT. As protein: CASSLTGTGVGNTIYF.